Listed here is a single T cell receptor beta chain. This sample was included in a study of radiotherapy plus CTLA-4 blockade in lung cancer. Trimming stripped 4 bases from V and 0 bases from J, with 7 bases between. The CDR3 has 14 residues. The germline V gene has CDR1 SGHDN and CDR2 FVKESK. Method: immunoSEQ multiplex PCR; TCRdb's copy keeps in-frame clones and lacks some. Of 60,000 or so clones detected, over 70% appear once; the ten largest clones hold less than 4%. The receptor's source is a human donor with non-small cell lung cancer who had a partial response to radiotherapy plus ipilimumab. V gene TRBV14 combines with J gene TRBJ1-3; the D is unclear. The sample here was peripheral blood, taken from a patient treated with radiotherapy plus ipilimumab. The CDR3 spells CASSPRLSGNTIYF. The CDR3 nucleotides are TGTGCCAGCAGCCCCAGGCTCTCTGGAAACACCATATATTTT.